This T cell receptor beta chain emerged from a study of blood T cell repertoires in COVID-19. Authors' data handling: Using reference gene primer amplification, nucleated cell counts were estimated. Clones were read by immunoSEQ multiplex PCR, and TCRdb kept only the in-frame ones, dropping some. The V and J calls and clone size were taken over from that table, and D and trimming were inferred from the DNA. The sample consists of more than 200,000 clones, approximately 80% of them appearing once. In terms of age and location, participants ranged from about 18 to 100 years and lived in under 30 US areas. Per the germline V gene, CDR1 is SGHDN and CDR2 is FVKESK. J gave up 4 bases and V 2 bases, and 7 bases lay outside the gene matches. The CDR3 sequence is 16 residues long.

This rearrangement joins TRBV14 to TRBJ2-2; the match to TRBD2 covers 7 bases. This TCR was recovered from a woman aged 40 to 50 with acute COVID-19. The specimen sequenced was PBMCs or T cells enriched from blood (not recorded which). CDR3 coding DNA: TGTGCCAGCAGCCAATTCATCCAGCGGGGCACCGGGGAGCTGTTTTTT. Translated: CASSQFIQRGTGELFF.